The 22 T cell receptor beta chains below were found in one sample sequenced in a study of blood T cell repertoires in COVID-19. Sequencing used immunoSEQ multiplex PCR; TCRdb keeps in-frame clones, though not all of them. The data contain fewer than 80,000 clones, roughly 80% of them singletons. Sequencing used peripheral blood. These receptors were collected from a woman older than 75 with acute or convalescent COVID-19.

V usage is TRBV9 and J usage is TRBJ2-3; maybe TRBD2 (5 bases). The ends were cut back, 3 bases at V and 2 bases at J, with 13 bases in the middle. The CDR3 extends over 15 amino acids. From germline, CDR1 is SGDLS and CDR2 YYNGEE. The CDR3: CASSAAVFSTDTQYF. The CDR3 nucleotides read TGTGCCAGCAGCGCAGCGGTTTTTTCCACAGATACGCAGTATTTT.

J is TRBJ1-2 and V is TRBV18, with unresolved D. The germline V gene has CDR1 KGHSH and CDR2 LQKENI. Between the trimmed V and J ends, which lost 3 bases and 4 bases, there was a span of 18 bases. This CDR3 region has 16 residues. DNA of the CDR3: TGTGCCAGCTCACCTCAAGGCGGTCTGACCCTCTATGGCTACACCTTC. This sequence encodes CASSPQGGLTLYGYTF.

V gene TRBV11-2 combines with J gene TRBJ2-7; no clear D gene. Looked up from germline, CDR1 is SGHAT and CDR2 is FQNNGV. This CDR3 comprises 14 residues. The V gene lost 2 bases and the J gene lost 2 bases, with 10 bases spanning the gap. The CDR3 bases are TGTGCCAGCAGCTTAAGAGAGACACCCTACGAGCAGTACTTC. Translation gives CASSLRETPYEQYF.

The CDR3 nucleotides read TGCGCCAGCAGGGGACTAGCGGGGGGGTACAATGAGCAGTTCTTC. It encodes CASRGLAGGYNEQFF. The chain employs TRBV10-2 and TRBJ2-1, with 16 nucleotides matching TRBD2. Germline CDR1 and CDR2: WSHSY and SAAADI. The CDR3 has 15 amino acids. Unmatched junction bases numbered 0, after V lost 6 bases and J lost 4 bases.

The chain links TRBV14 to TRBJ1-1, with 7 bases aligning to TRBD1. Germline values: CDR1 SGHDN, CDR2 FVKESK. Germline trimming cut 1 base from V and 7 bases from J; bases unmatched to any gene: 3. This CDR3 contains 13 residues. The chain's CDR3 is CASSQAGGIEAFF. Written as DNA, the CDR3 is TGTGCCAGCAGCCAAGCAGGGGGAATTGAAGCTTTCTTT.

The V call is TRBV9, the J call TRBJ1-2, with TRBD1 identical over 7 bases. CDR3 length: 19 residues. V lost 6 bases to trimming and J lost 2 bases; unmatched junction nucleotides: 22. Germline V CDR1 and CDR2: SGDLS, YYNGEE. For the CDR3, the DNA is TGTGCCAGCACCCGTTCAGAGGGGGGAGCAGGGGGTGAGAACTATGGCTACACCTTC. This sequence encodes CASTRSEGGAGGENYGYTF.

This clone was seen once. This chain links TRBV2 with TRBJ1-2, with D unresolved. Looked up from germline, CDR1 is SNHLY and CDR2 is FYNNEI. With 9 bases removed from V and 4 bases from J, the gap between germline ends came to 6 bases. The CDR3 contains 10 residues. The DNA for the CDR3 is TGTGCCAGGCAGGTCTATGGCTACACCTTC. Translating it yields CARQVYGYTF.

This clone appeared a single time. The CDR3 DNA sequence: TGTGCCAGTAGTATTGGGAGGGGCGGGCAGGGCGAGCAGTACTTC. The encoded protein is CASSIGRGGQGEQYF. V is TRBV19 and J is TRBJ2-7; 7 bases are a match to TRBD2. The germline CDR1 and CDR2 sequences are LNHDA and SQIVND (reference sequence). V was clipped by 3 bases and J by 6 bases; unmatched bases: 11. The CDR3 spans 15 residues.

The chain has TRBV3-1 (or the pseudogene TRBV3-2) and TRBJ2-7; TRBD2 agrees at 10 bases. The CDR3 has 15 amino acids. The germline gives CDR1 LGHDT, CDR2 YNNKEL (reference sequence). V lost 4 bases and J lost 5; bases outside the gene matches: 8. This CDR3 is CASSLERGGRDEQYF. The CDR3 region has the DNA TGTGCCAGCAGCCTAGAGCGGGGGGGTCGTGACGAGCAGTACTTC.

The chain joins TRBV12-5 to TRBJ2-3, with 7 positions matching TRBD1. The CDR3 extends over 14 amino acids. The V segment lost 4 bases and the J segment 2 bases; nucleotides outside the gene matches: 3. Germline values: CDR1 LGHNT, CDR2 FRNRAP. CDR3 protein: CASGSGQFTDTQYF. The CDR3 DNA follows: TGTGCTAGTGGTTCGGGACAGTTCACAGATACGCAGTATTTT.

The V gene is TRBV5-5, the J gene TRBJ1-5; D gene unclear. The germline gives CDR1 SGHKS, CDR2 YYEKEE (reference sequence). This CDR3 region has 15 residues. Trimming left V 0 bases short and J 0 bases short, with 7 bases between. The CDR3 DNA follows: TGTGCCAGCAGCTTGGATAGTTATAGCAATCAGCCCCAGCATTTT. It yields the protein CASSLDSYSNQPQHF.

This clone was detected once. This sequence joins TRBV10-3 and TRBJ2-3; maybe TRBD1 (5 bases). CDR1 and CDR2 from the germline V gene are ENHRY and SYGVKD. V lost 10 bases, J lost 1 base, and 15 bases lay in between. This CDR3 region has 14 residues. The CDR3 protein is CATQVGAGTDTQYF. CDR3 nucleotides: TGTGCCACTCAGGTTGGGGCGGGCACAGATACGCAGTATTTT.

The chain recombines TRBV19 with TRBJ1-5; 10 bases are a match to TRBD1. The junction had 11 bases not matched to a gene; V was cut back by 6 bases and J by 6 bases. The CDR3 has 16 amino acids. Germline loops: CDR1 LNHDA, CDR2 SQIVND (reference sequence). In nucleotides, the CDR3 is TGTGCCAGTAGCAGGTGGGACAGGGGATCTAGTCAGCCCCAGCATTTT. Protein: CASSRWDRGSSQPQHF.

This clone came up once. The CDR3 DNA sequence: TGTGCCACCAGCCGTGGACAGGGGGCGGGGGATACGCAGTATTTT. This encodes CATSRGQGAGDTQYF. V usage is TRBV15 and J usage is TRBJ2-3; 11 bases are shared with TRBD1. Per the germline V gene, CDR1 is LNHNV and CDR2 is YYDKDF (reference sequence). CDR3 length: 15 residues. V lost 5 bases, J lost 6 bases, and 7 bases stayed unmatched.

The rearrangement uses TRBV11-2 and TRBJ2-5; 11 bases fit TRBD2. Germline V gene data show CDR1 as SGHAT and CDR2 as FQNNGV. The CDR3 has 17 amino acids. With V trimmed by 5 bases and J by 2 bases, 10 bases remained unmatched. The CDR3 protein is CASSAFGASGGQETQYF. DNA for the CDR3: TGTGCCAGCAGCGCCTTTGGGGCTAGCGGGGGGCAAGAGACCCAGTACTTC.

The chain links TRBV29-1 to TRBJ2-1, with TRBD2 as a possible D gene (5 bases). Germline values: CDR1 SQVTM, CDR2 ANQGSEA. This CDR3 contains 11 residues. Between the trimmed V and J ends, which lost 8 bases and 7 bases, there was a span of 12 bases. The CDR3 DNA reads TGCAGCAGATCCGGGGAGAATGAGCAGTTCTTC. Its protein product is CSRSGENEQFF.

This clone appeared once. The J gene is TRBJ1-5, the V gene TRBV6-5; the match to TRBD1 covers 9 bases. The germline CDR1 and CDR2 sequences are MNHEY and SVGAGI. This CDR3 comprises 15 residues. V lost 4 bases to trimming and J lost 0 bases; unmatched junction nucleotides: 1. CDR3 DNA sequence: TGTGCCAGCAGTTGGACAGGGGTTAGCAATCAGCCCCAGCATTTT. Translation: CASSWTGVSNQPQHF.

J is TRBJ2-6 and V is TRBV5-1, with a possible D match to TRBD2 (5 bases). This CDR3 is built from 15 residues. Germline V gene lookup returns CDR1 SGHRS and CDR2 YFSETQ. V gave up 2 bases and J gave up 3 bases, with 9 bases separating them. The CDR3 protein is CASSFAGNGANVLTF. DNA for the CDR3: TGCGCCAGCAGCTTTGCCGGGAATGGGGCCAACGTCCTGACTTTC.

The chain employs TRBV5-1 and TRBJ2-3; D might be TRBD1 (5 bases). Germline loops: CDR1 SGHRS, CDR2 YFSETQ. Trimming stripped 3 bases from V and 8 bases from J, with 19 bases between. This CDR3 has 15 residues. The chain's CDR3 is CASSSRRQNAGTQYF. The DNA of the CDR3 is TGCGCCAGCAGCTCCCGGAGACAGAACGCAGGTACGCAGTATTTT.

The DNA for the CDR3 is TGCAGCGGGATCAGGACAGGCATTTTGAACACTGAAGCTTTCTTT. It codes for CSGIRTGILNTEAFF. This rearrangement joins TRBV29-1 to TRBJ1-1; 7 nucleotides align to TRBD1. The junction had 11 bases not matched to a gene; V was cut back by 7 bases and J by 0 bases. This CDR3 has 15 residues. CDR1 SQVTM and CDR2 ANQGSEA come from the germline V gene.

The chain joins TRBV19 to TRBJ1-1, with D tentatively TRBD1 (6 bases). CDR3 size: 14 residues. V was pared by 4 bases and J by 4 bases, with 13 bases between. CDR1 is LNHDA and CDR2 is SQIVND in the germline V gene (reference sequence). This CDR3 is CASSTGGRGTEAFF. In nucleotides, the CDR3 is TGTGCCAGTAGTACCGGGGGGCGCGGCACTGAAGCTTTCTTT.

The chain couples TRBV6-6 to TRBJ2-3; 11 nucleotides line up with TRBD2. The germline V gene encodes CDR1 MNHNY and CDR2 SVGAGI (reference sequence). The CDR3 is 16 residues long. V gave up 5 bases and J gave up 7 bases; unmatched junction bases: 11. Here the CDR3 reads CASSATLAGAKNTQYF. CDR3 coding DNA: TGTGCCAGCAGTGCCACACTAGCGGGGGCCAAGAATACGCAGTATTTT.